The text below deals with one T cell receptor beta chain. The data stem from a study of blood T cell repertoires in COVID-19. In the study overall: The study drew acute and convalescent COVID-19 samples from the United States, Italy and Spain. Sources were T cells, B-cell-depleted T cells, or PBMCs; the material itself was cDNA or gDNA.

Seattle's enrolled individuals joined amid active infection and were then monitored longitudinally. Authors' methods: Reference gene primer amplification gave estimated nucleated cell counts. Clones were sequenced by immunoSEQ multiplex PCR, and TCRdb holds only the in-frame ones, with some missing. V and J calls and clone size are given by that table; D and trimming were obtained from the DNA. The sample has about 60,000 clones, over 60% seen once. The germline gives CDR1 SGDLS, CDR2 YYNGEE. Losses at the gene ends were 0 bases for V and 4 bases for J; bases not matched to a gene: 4. The CDR3 is made up of 14 amino acids.

Sequencing was carried out using peripheral blood. This chain links TRBV9 with TRBJ2-7; TRBD1 aligns across 7 bases. The clonotype was recovered from a man aged 30-40 years with COVID-19, enrolled during active disease. CDR3 bases: TGTGCCAGCAGCGTAGCTACAGGGGCGTACGAGCAGTACTTC. It specifies CASSVATGAYEQYF.